These T cell receptor beta chains were read from a single sample in a study of T cells expressing NK-cell markers. TCRdb re-called the 5' RACE reads; every CDR3 protein appears as one record, without DNA. The table lists 350,000 to 400,000 distinct CDR3 sequences, with around 11% in the top ten. Sequencing was carried out using blood T cells: a sorted CD56 or NKG2C T cell subset, CD4+ or CD8+ T cells, or bulk PBMC T cells (not recorded which). The receptors derive from a woman aged 45-60 years in good health. Each CDR3 is given with its conserved first and last residue. Fields, in order: J gene, V gene, CDR3 protein.

j_call: TRBJ2-5; v_call: TRBV3-1; cdr3_aa: CASSQGASGRETQYF
j_call: TRBJ1-1; v_call: TRBV9; cdr3_aa: CASSERGQGVGEAFF
j_call: TRBJ1-4; v_call: TRBV29-1; cdr3_aa: CSGRRDEKLFF
j_call: TRBJ1-2; v_call: TRBV7-8; cdr3_aa: CASGQSLSYGYTF
j_call: TRBJ2-1; v_call: TRBV12-3/TRBV12-4; cdr3_aa: CASSQTDHYNEQFF
j_call: TRBJ2-7; v_call: TRBV20-1; cdr3_aa: CSARAGSETSGWEQYF
j_call: TRBJ2-1; v_call: TRBV12-5; cdr3_aa: CASGWDASYNEQFF
j_call: TRBJ2-7; v_call: TRBV6-5; cdr3_aa: CASSEYPTGFPNEQYF
j_call: TRBJ1-5; v_call: TRBV4-1; cdr3_aa: CASSQDLDQPQHF
j_call: TRBJ2-4; v_call: TRBV7-9; cdr3_aa: CASRSPLNIQYF
j_call: TRBJ2-7; v_call: TRBV19; cdr3_aa: CASSTGPYEQYF
j_call: TRBJ1-6; v_call: TRBV4-1; cdr3_aa: CASSHLGTLNSPLHF
j_call: TRBJ2-7; v_call: TRBV2; cdr3_aa: CASLSASYEQYF
j_call: TRBJ2-3; v_call: TRBV11-1; cdr3_aa: CASSLVRDRLTDTQYF
j_call: TRBJ2-7; v_call: TRBV2; cdr3_aa: CASRDTGKQYF
j_call: TRBJ2-5; v_call: TRBV20-1; cdr3_aa: CSARDGLETQYF
j_call: TRBJ1-5; v_call: TRBV5-1; cdr3_aa: CASSVGTASNQPQHF
j_call: TRBJ2-1; v_call: TRBV6-2/TRBV6-3; cdr3_aa: CASSRSDRGEQFF
j_call: TRBJ2-5; v_call: TRBV7-2; cdr3_aa: CASSSSATGETQYF
j_call: TRBJ2-1; v_call: TRBV24-1; cdr3_aa: CATSDPRSSYNEQFF
j_call: TRBJ2-1; v_call: TRBV20-1; cdr3_aa: CSARDSGEWNEQFF
j_call: TRBJ1-1; v_call: TRBV6-4; cdr3_aa: CASSDSWGGGRAFF
j_call: TRBJ2-3; v_call: TRBV6-4; cdr3_aa: CASSDRAGGHTDTQYF
j_call: TRBJ1-6; v_call: TRBV3-1; cdr3_aa: CASSPTGLPNSPLHF
j_call: TRBJ2-1; v_call: TRBV4-1; cdr3_aa: CASSQGRTGARGEQFF
j_call: TRBJ2-1; v_call: TRBV7-2; cdr3_aa: CASSPTTSALYNEQFF
j_call: TRBJ1-4; v_call: TRBV6-5; cdr3_aa: CASRPSRGSEKLFF
j_call: TRBJ2-5; v_call: TRBV4-1; cdr3_aa: CASSHPTGSGETQYF
j_call: TRBJ1-2; v_call: TRBV3-1; cdr3_aa: CASSQETGLGYTF
j_call: TRBJ2-5; v_call: TRBV20-1; cdr3_aa: CSASGTSGRTQETQYF
j_call: TRBJ2-1; v_call: TRBV29-1; cdr3_aa: CSVRLAESPWEFF
j_call: TRBJ2-2; v_call: TRBV3-1; cdr3_aa: CASSQEINTGELFF
j_call: TRBJ1-6; v_call: TRBV10-1; cdr3_aa: CASSESTVRGNSPLHF
j_call: TRBJ2-5; v_call: TRBV10-1; cdr3_aa: CASSETGQETQYF
j_call: TRBJ2-5; v_call: TRBV5-1; cdr3_aa: CASSYSRGAGETQYF
j_call: TRBJ2-7; v_call: TRBV5-4; cdr3_aa: CASSFGRGLYEQYF
j_call: TRBJ2-3; v_call: TRBV5-1; cdr3_aa: CASSLPGLAGGPHPLTDTQYF
j_call: TRBJ2-4; v_call: TRBV20-1; cdr3_aa: CSAEGEENIQYF
j_call: TRBJ2-7; v_call: TRBV5-1; cdr3_aa: CASSTGEGSYEQYF
j_call: TRBJ1-1; v_call: TRBV29-1; cdr3_aa: CSVEDLGGPWAEAFF
j_call: TRBJ2-1; v_call: TRBV6-2/TRBV6-3; cdr3_aa: CASSTMGRNEQFF
j_call: TRBJ2-3; v_call: TRBV5-1; cdr3_aa: CASSSTRGGGDTQYF
j_call: TRBJ2-4; v_call: TRBV20-1; cdr3_aa: CSARDQAHIQYF
j_call: TRBJ2-5; v_call: TRBV5-4; cdr3_aa: CASSIRGIGETQYF
j_call: TRBJ2-2; v_call: TRBV11-2; cdr3_aa: CASSLAPGGETGELFF
j_call: TRBJ2-1; v_call: TRBV4-2; cdr3_aa: CASSQGLAALNEQFF
j_call: TRBJ2-3; v_call: TRBV20-1; cdr3_aa: CSASAPGFKDTDTQYF
j_call: TRBJ2-1; v_call: TRBV11-3; cdr3_aa: CASSLATGTGRREQFF
j_call: TRBJ2-2; v_call: TRBV5-5; cdr3_aa: CASSWDPGQITGELFF
j_call: TRBJ2-5; v_call: TRBV12-3/TRBV12-4; cdr3_aa: CASSPRQIRETQYF
j_call: TRBJ1-1; v_call: TRBV7-9; cdr3_aa: CASSFPTGGTFF
j_call: TRBJ2-3; v_call: TRBV4-1; cdr3_aa: CASSRLAGGDTQYF
j_call: TRBJ2-1; v_call: TRBV5-1; cdr3_aa: CASSRSSGSVDHPFF
j_call: TRBJ2-4; v_call: TRBV19; cdr3_aa: CASSNPLGQHHRIGTKNIQYF
j_call: TRBJ2-1; v_call: TRBV6-6; cdr3_aa: CASMVDRLNEQFF
j_call: TRBJ2-2; v_call: TRBV12-5; cdr3_aa: CASGIYTPTGELFF
j_call: TRBJ1-5; v_call: TRBV29-1; cdr3_aa: CSVVSGQGNQPQHF
j_call: TRBJ2-4; v_call: TRBV19; cdr3_aa: CASTNRQGSKNIQYF
j_call: TRBJ2-2; v_call: TRBV12-3/TRBV12-4; cdr3_aa: CASSFRTVANTGELFF